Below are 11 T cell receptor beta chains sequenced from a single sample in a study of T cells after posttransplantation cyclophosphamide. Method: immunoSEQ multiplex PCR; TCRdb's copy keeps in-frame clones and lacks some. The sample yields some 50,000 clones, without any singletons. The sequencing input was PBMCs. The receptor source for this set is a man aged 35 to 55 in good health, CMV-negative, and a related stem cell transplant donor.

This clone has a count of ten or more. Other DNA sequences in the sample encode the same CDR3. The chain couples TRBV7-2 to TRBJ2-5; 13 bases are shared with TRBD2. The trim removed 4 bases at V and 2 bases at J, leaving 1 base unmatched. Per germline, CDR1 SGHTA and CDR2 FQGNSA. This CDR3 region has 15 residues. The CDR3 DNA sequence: TGTGCCAGCAGCTCGGGACTAGCGGGGCAAGAGACCCAGTACTTC. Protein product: CASSSGLAGQETQYF.

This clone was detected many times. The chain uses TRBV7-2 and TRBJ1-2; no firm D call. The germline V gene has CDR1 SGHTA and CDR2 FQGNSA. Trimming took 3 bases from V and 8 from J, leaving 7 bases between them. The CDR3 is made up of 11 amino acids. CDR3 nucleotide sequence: TGTGCCAGCAGCTTCGGTTACGGCTACACCTTC. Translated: CASSFGYGYTF.

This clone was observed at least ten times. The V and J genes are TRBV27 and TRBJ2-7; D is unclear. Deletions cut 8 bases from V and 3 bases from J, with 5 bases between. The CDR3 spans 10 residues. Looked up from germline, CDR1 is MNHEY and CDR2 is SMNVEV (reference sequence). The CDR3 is CASGLYEQYF. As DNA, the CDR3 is TGTGCCAGCGGCCTCTACGAGCAGTACTTC.

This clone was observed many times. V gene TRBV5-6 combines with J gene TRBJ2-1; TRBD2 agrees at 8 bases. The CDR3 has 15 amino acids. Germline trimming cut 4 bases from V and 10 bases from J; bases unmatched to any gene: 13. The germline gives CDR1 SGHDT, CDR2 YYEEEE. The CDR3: CASSRLSGGLWEQFF. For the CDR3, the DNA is TGTGCCAGCAGCCGTTTGTCGGGAGGGCTCTGGGAGCAGTTCTTC.

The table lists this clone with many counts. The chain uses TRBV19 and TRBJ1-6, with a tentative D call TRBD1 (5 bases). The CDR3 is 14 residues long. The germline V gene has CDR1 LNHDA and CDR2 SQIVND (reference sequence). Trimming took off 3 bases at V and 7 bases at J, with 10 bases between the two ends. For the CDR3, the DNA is TGTGCCAGTAGTATCGATGGGGCAAATTCACCCCTCCACTTT. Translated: CASSIDGANSPLHF.

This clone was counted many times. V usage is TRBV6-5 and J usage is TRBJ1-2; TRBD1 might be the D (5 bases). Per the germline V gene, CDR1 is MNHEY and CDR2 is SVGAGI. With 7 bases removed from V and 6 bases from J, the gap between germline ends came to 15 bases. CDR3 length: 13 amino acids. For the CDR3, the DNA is TGTGCCAGCACCAGGGTGGGGAGGGATGGCTACACCTTC. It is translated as CASTRVGRDGYTF.

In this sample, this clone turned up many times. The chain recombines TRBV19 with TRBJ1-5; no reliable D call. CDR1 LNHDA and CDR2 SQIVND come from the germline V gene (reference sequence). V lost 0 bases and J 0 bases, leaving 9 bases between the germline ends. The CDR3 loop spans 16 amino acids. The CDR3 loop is CASSIDGPLSNQPQHF. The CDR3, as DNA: TGTGCCAGTAGTATAGATGGGCCTCTTAGCAATCAGCCCCAGCATTTT.

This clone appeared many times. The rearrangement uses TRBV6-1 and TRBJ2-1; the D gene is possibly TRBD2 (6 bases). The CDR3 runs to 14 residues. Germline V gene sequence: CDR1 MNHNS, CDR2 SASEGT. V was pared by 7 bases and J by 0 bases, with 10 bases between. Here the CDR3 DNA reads TGTGCCAGCATGCGGGGAAGCTCCTACAATGAGCAGTTCTTC. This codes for CASMRGSSYNEQFF.

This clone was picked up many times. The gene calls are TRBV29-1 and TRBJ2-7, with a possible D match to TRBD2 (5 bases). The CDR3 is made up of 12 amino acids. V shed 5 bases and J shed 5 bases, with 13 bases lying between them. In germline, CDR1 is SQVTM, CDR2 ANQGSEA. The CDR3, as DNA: TGCAGCGTTACTTTACCGGGGAACGAGCAGTACTTC. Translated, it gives CSVTLPGNEQYF.

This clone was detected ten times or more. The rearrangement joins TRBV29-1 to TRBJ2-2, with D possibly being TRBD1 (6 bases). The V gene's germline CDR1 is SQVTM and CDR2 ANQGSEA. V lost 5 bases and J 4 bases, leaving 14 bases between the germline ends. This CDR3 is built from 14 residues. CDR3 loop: CSVPKTGTTGELFF. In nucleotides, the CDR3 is TGCAGCGTTCCCAAAACAGGGACCACCGGGGAGCTGTTTTTT.

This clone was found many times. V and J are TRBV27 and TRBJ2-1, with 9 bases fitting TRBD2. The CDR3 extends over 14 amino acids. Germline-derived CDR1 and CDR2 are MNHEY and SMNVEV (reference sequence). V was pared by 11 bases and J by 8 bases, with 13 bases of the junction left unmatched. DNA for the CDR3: TGTGCCTGTCGGCGTGATAGCGGGAGTTATGAGCAGTTCTTC. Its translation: CACRRDSGSYEQFF.